Listed below are T cell receptor beta chains from one sample, sequenced in a study of Ad26.COV2.S vaccination and SARS-CoV-2 variants. Clones were read by immunoSEQ multiplex PCR, and TCRdb kept only the in-frame ones, dropping some. This repertoire shows around 300,000 clones, around 88% found once; its top ten account for about 4.6%. Sequenced here: peripheral blood, sampled in a trial of Ad26.COV2.S vaccine versus placebo. The receptors here all came from a person aged 18-60 years who received the Ad26.COV2.S COVID-19 vaccine or a placebo. The CDR3 runs from the conserved cysteine through the conserved F or W. A D gene is named only where the DNA matches it firmly. Clone size is given for some rows only: seen once, a few or many times, or a class if the clone is expanded.

d_gene | j_gene | abundance | v_gene | CDR3nt | CDR3aa
TRBD2 | TRBJ2-1 | NA | TRBV27 | TGTGCCAGCAGTCCCCTAGCGGGGGACAATGAGCAGTTCTTC | CASSPLAGDNEQFF
NA | TRBJ1-2 | NA | TRBV20-1 | TGCAGTGCTAGTTCGGGGAATGATGGCTACACCTTC | CSASSGNDGYTF
NA | TRBJ2-3 | NA | TRBV11-2 | TGTGCCAGCAGCCCTGCCCGCGTCACAGATACGCAGTATTTT | CASSPARVTDTQYF
NA | TRBJ2-7 | NA | TRBV11-2 | TGTGCCAGCAGCTTATGGCAGGTCGCCTACGAGCAGTACTTC | CASSLWQVAYEQYF
NA | TRBJ2-5 | NA | TRBV2 | TGTGCCAGCAGTCGCGGTCAGACCCAAGAGACCCAGTACTTC | CASSRGQTQETQYF
TRBD1 | TRBJ2-5 | NA | TRBV5-1 | TGCGCCAGCAGCTTGAACAGGGGAAAAGAGACCCAGTACTTC | CASSLNRGKETQYF
NA | TRBJ1-1 | NA | TRBV28 | TGTGCCAGCAGTTATCGGGCCGAAGCTTTCTTT | CASSYRAEAFF
TRBD2 | TRBJ2-1 | NA | TRBV5-1 | TGCGCCAGCAGCATTCCCGGGACTAGCGGGGAGCAGTTCTTC | CASSIPGTSGEQFF
TRBD1 | TRBJ1-1 | NA | TRBV5-5 | TGTGCCAGCAGTCGTACAGGGGGCACTGAAGCTTTCTTT | CASSRTGGTEAFF
NA | TRBJ1-6 | NA | TRBV3-1/TRBV3-2 | TGTGCCAGCAGCCTCGTCAGGGTGGACAATTCACCCCTCCACTTT | CASSLVRVDNSPLHF
TRBD1 | TRBJ1-1 | NA | TRBV7-2 | TGTGCCAGCAGCTCAGGGGGGGAATACACTGAAGCTTTCTTT | CASSSGGEYTEAFF
TRBD2 | TRBJ2-7 | NA | TRBV7-9 | TGTGCCAGCAGCTCCGGACTAGTAGGCGAGCAGTACTTC | CASSSGLVGEQYF
NA | TRBJ2-3 | NA | TRBV18 | TGTGCCAGCTCACCAAACGGGAGAACAGATACGCAGTATTTT | CASSPNGRTDTQYF
TRBD1 | TRBJ1-1 | once | TRBV27 | TGTGCCAGCAGCCGAGGGGGCGGGGGGGCTTTCTTT | CASSRGGGGAFF
NA | TRBJ1-4 | NA | TRBV27 | TGTGCCAGCACCGCTAGGGGAAGCGATTCGGGAGCCGAAAAACTGTTTTTT | CASTARGSDSGAEKLFF
TRBD2 | TRBJ2-1 | once | TRBV9 | TGTGCCAGCAGCCCCGAGAACAACGCGGGGGGTGAGCAGTTCTTC | CASSPENNAGGEQFF
TRBD1 | TRBJ2-2 | NA | TRBV18 | TGTGCCAGCTCAGAAAGGACAGGGCGGAATACCGGGGAGCTGTTTTTT | CASSERTGRNTGELFF
NA | TRBJ2-1 | NA | TRBV6-4 | TGTGCCAGCAGTGTTGTCTGGGGGGACTACAATGAGCAGTTCTTC | CASSVVWGDYNEQFF
TRBD2 | TRBJ2-7 | once | TRBV5-6 | TGTGCCAGCAGCCTACAAACGGGACTAGCGGGAGTCGAGCAGTACTTC | CASSLQTGLAGVEQYF
TRBD1 | TRBJ2-5 | NA | TRBV19 | TGTGCCAGTAGTACGGGGACAGGGCGCAACCAAGAGACCCAGTACTTC | CASSTGTGRNQETQYF
TRBD1 | TRBJ1-1 | NA | TRBV6-6 | TGTGCCAGCAGTTACCCCCAGGGGGAGAACACTGAAGCTTTCTTT | CASSYPQGENTEAFF
NA | TRBJ2-2 | NA | TRBV5-4 | TGTGCCAGCAGCTTGCAGATCAACACCGGGGAGCTGTTTTTT | CASSLQINTGELFF
TRBD2 | TRBJ2-1 | NA | TRBV19 | TGTGCCAGTAGTCCAGCGGGACCCTACAATGAGCAGTTCTTC | CASSPAGPYNEQFF
NA | TRBJ1-5 | NA | TRBV19 | TGTGCCAGTAGTGGCAGGGTGGATCAGCCCCAGCATTTT | CASSGRVDQPQHF